This T cell receptor (beta chain) was identified during a study of blood T cell repertoires in COVID-19. Study background: Researchers got acute and convalescent COVID-19 samples from the United States, Italy and Spain.

The table came from immunoSEQ multiplex PCR; TCRdb's copy has only in-frame clones and leaves some out. Of more than 110,000 clones in the sample, about three quarters are singletons; the top ten hold about 8.4%. This clone was found a few times. J was trimmed by 4 bases and V by 4 bases; bases with no gene match: 4. Germline V gene lookup returns CDR1 SGHKS and CDR2 YYEKEE (reference sequence). The length of the CDR3 is 14 residues. Material: peripheral blood. The TCR comes from a woman between 45 and 65 years old with active or convalescent COVID-19. The chain joins TRBV5-5 to TRBJ1-1; TRBD1 matches 10 bases. This CDR3 reads CASSPGTGVTEAFF. In DNA, the CDR3 is TGTGCCAGCAGCCCGGGGACAGGGGTCACTGAAGCTTTCTTT. The variable domain in full, with the rest retrieved from reference TRBV5-5 and TRBJ1-1, is DAGVTQSPTHLIKTRGQQVTLRCSPISGHKSVSWYQQVLGQGPQFIFQYYEKEERGRGNFPDRFSARQFPNYSSELNVNALLLGDSALYLCASSPGTGVTEAFFGQGTRLTVV.